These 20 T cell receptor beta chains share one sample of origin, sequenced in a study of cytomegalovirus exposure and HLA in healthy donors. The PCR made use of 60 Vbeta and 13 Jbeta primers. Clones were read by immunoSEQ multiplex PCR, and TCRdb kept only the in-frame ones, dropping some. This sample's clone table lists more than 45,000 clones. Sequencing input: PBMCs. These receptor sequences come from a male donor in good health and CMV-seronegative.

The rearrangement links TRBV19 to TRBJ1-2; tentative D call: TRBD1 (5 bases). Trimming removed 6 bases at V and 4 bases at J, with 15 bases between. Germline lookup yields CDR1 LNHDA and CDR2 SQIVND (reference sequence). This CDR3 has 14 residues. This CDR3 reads CASRPQGWSYGYTF. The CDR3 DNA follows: TGTGCCAGTAGACCTCAGGGATGGAGCTATGGCTACACCTTC.

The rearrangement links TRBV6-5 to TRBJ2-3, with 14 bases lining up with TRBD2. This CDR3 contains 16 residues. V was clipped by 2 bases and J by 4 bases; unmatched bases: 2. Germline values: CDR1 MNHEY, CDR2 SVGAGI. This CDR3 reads CASSYGLAGGSDTQYF. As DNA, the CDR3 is TGTGCCAGCAGTTACGGACTAGCGGGGGGCTCAGATACGCAGTATTTT.

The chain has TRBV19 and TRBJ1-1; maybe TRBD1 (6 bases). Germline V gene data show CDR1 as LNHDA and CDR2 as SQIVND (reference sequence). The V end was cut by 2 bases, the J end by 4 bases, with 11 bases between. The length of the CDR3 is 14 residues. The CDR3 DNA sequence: TGTGCCAGTAGTATACAGGGGTCAGGCACTGAAGCTTTCTTT. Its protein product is CASSIQGSGTEAFF.

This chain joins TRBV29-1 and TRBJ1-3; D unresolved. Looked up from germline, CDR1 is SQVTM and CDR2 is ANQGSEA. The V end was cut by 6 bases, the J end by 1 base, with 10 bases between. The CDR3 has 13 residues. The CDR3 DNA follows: TGCAGCGTCGCTAGTTCATCTGGAAACACCATATATTTT. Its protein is CSVASSSGNTIYF.

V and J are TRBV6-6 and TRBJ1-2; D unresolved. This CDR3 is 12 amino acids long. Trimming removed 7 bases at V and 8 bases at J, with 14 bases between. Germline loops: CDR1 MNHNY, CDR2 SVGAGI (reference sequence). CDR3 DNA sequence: TGTGCCAGCACCCGACAAGCCTACGGCTACACCTTC. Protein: CASTRQAYGYTF.

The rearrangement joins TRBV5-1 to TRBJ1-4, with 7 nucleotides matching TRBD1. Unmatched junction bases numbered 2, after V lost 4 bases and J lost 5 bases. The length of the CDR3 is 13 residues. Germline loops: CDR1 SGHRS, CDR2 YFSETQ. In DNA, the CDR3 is TGCGCCAGCAGCCCAGGGGGAAATGAAAAACTGTTTTTT. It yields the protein CASSPGGNEKLFF.

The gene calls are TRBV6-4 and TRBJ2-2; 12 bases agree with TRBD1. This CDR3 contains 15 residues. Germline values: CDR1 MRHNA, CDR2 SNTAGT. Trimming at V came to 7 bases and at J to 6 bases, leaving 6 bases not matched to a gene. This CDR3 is CASKPGQGASGELFF. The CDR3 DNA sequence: TGTGCCAGCAAACCGGGACAGGGGGCATCCGGGGAGCTGTTTTTT.

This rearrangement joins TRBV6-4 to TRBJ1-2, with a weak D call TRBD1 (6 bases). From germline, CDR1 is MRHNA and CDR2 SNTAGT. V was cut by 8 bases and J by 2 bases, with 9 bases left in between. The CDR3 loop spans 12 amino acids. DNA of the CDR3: TGTGCCAGCCATGACAGGAACTATGGCTACACCTTC. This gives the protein CASHDRNYGYTF.

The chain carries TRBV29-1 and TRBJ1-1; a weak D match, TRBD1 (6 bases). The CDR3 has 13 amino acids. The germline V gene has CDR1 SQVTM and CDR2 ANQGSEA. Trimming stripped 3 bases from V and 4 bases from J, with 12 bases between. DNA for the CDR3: TGCAGCGTTGATGTTCAGGGGAGCACTGAAGCTTTCTTT. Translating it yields CSVDVQGSTEAFF.

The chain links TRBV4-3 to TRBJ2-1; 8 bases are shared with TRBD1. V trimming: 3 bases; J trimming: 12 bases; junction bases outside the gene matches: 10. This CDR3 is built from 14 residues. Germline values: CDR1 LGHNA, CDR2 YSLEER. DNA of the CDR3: TGCGCCAGCAGCCAGGGAACAGGGGGTTATTGGCAGTTCTTC. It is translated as CASSQGTGGYWQFF.

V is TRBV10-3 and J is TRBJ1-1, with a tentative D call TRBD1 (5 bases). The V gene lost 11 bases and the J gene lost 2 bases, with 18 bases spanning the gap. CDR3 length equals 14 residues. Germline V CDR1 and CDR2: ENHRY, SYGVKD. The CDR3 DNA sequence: TGTGCCGCCTCGACAGAGATATCAAACACTGAAGCTTTCTTT. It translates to CAASTEISNTEAFF.

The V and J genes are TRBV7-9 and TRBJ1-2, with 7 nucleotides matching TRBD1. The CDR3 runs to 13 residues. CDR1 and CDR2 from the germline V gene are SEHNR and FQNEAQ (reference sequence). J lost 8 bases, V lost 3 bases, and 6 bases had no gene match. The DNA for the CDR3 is TGTGCCAGCAGCTTCGGGGACAGTTGGGGCTACACCTTC. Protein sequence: CASSFGDSWGYTF.

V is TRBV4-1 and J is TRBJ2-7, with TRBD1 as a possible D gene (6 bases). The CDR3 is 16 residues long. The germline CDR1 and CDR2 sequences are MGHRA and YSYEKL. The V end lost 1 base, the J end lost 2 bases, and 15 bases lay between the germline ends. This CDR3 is CASSQVGTGYTYEQYF. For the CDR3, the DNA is TGCGCCAGCAGCCAAGTCGGAACAGGGTATACCTACGAGCAGTACTTC.

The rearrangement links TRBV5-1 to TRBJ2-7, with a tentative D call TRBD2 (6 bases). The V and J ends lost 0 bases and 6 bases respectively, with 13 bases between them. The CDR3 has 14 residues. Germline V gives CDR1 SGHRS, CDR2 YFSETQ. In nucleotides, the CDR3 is TGCGCCAGCAGCTTGGTGGAGGGAATGAGCGAGCAGTACTTC. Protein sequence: CASSLVEGMSEQYF.

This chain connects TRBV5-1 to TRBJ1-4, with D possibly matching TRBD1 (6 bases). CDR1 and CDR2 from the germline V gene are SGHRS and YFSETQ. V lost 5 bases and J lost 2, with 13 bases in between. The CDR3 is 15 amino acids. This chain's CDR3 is CASRSQQGTNEKLFF. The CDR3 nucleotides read TGCGCCAGCAGGTCTCAACAGGGTACTAATGAAAAACTGTTTTTT. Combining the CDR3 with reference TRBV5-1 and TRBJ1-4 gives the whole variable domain KAGVTQTPRYLIKTRGQQVTLSCSPISGHRSVSWYQQTPGQGLQFLFEYFSETQRNKGNFPGRFSGRQFSNSRSEMNVSTLELGDSALYLCASRSQQGTNEKLFFGSGTQLSVL.

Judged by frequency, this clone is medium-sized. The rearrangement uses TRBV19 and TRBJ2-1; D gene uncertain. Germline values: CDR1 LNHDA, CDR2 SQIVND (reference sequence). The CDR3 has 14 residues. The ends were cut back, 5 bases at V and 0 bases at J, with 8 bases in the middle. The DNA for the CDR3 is TGTGCCAGTAGTCTGTCGAGCTCCTACAATGAGCAGTTCTTC. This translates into CASSLSSSYNEQFF.

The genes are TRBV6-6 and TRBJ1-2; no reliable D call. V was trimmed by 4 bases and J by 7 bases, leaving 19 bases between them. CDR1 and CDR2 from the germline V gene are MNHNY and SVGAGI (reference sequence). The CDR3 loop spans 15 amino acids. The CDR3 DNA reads TGTGCCAGCAGTTCGCGCGGCCTAATGGAGGGTGGCTACACCTTC. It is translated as CASSSRGLMEGGYTF.

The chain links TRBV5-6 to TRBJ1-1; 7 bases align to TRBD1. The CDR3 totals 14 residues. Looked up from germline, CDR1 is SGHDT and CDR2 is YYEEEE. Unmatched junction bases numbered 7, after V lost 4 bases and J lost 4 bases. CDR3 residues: CASSQGVVVTEAFF. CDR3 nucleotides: TGTGCCAGCAGCCAGGGGGTGGTAGTCACTGAAGCTTTCTTT.

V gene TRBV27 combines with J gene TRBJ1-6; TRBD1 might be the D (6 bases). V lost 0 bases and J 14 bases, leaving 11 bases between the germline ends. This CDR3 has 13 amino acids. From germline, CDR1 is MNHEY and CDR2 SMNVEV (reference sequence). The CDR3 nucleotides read TGTGCCAGCAGTTTATCGGGGGGGCGGACCCTCCACTTT. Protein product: CASSLSGGRTLHF.

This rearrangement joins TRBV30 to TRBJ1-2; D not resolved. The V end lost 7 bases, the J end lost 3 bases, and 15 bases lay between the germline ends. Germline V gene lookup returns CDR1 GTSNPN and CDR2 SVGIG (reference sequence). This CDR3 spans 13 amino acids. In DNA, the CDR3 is TGTGCCTCCTTTATCTCTCCCTACTATGGCTACACCTTC. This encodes CASFISPYYGYTF.